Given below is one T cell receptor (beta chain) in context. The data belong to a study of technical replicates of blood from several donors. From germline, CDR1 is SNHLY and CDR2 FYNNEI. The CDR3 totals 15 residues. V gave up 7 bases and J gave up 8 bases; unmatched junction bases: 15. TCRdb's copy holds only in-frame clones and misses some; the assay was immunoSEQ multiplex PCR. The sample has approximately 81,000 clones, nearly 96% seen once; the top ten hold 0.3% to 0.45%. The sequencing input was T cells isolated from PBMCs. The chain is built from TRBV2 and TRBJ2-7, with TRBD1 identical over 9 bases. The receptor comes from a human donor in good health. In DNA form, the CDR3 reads TGTGCCAGCATTGCAGGACAGGGGTTTTTGGCGAAGCAGTACTTC. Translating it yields CASIAGQGFLAKQYF. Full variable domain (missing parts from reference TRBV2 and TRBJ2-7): EPEVTQTPSHQVTQMGQEVILRCVPISNHLYFYWYRQILGQKVEFLVSFYNNEISEKSEIFDDQFSVERPDGSNFTLKIRSTKLEDSAMYFCASIAGQGFLAKQYFGPGTRLTVT.